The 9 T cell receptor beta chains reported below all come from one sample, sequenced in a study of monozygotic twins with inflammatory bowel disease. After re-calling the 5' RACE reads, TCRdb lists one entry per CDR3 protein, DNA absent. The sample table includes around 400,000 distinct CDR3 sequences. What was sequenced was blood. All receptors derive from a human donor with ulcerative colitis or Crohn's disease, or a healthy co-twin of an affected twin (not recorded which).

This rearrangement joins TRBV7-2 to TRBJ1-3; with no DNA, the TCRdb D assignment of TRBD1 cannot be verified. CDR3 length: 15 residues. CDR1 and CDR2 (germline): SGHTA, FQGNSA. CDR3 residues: CASSLAGTTGNTIYF.

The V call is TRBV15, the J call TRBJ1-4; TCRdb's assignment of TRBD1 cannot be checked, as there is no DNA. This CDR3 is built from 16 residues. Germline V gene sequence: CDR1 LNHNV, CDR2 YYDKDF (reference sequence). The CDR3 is CATSRGGHLTNEKLFF.

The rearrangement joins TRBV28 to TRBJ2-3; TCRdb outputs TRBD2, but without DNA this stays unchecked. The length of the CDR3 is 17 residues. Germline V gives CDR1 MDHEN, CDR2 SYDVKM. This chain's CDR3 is CASSSLPQGQFKDTQYF.

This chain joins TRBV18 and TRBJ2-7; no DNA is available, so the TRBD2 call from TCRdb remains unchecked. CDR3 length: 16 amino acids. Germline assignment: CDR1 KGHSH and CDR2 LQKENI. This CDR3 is CASSPVSGRAAYEQYF.

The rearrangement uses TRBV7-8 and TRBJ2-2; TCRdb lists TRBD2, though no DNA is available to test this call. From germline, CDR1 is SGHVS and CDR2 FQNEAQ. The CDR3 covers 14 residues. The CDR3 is CASSNDGRAGELFF.

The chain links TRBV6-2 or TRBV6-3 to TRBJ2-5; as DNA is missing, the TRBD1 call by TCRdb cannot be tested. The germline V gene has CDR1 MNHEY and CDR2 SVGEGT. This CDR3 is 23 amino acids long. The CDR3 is CASSNILFRVLILGGPDGETQYF.

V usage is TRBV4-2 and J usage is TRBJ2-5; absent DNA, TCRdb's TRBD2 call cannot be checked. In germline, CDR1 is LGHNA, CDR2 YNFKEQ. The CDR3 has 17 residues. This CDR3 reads CASSQDLQRGLRETQYF.

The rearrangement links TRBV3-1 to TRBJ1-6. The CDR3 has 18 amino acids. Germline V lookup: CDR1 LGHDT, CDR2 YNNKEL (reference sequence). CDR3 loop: CASSQDYGGGGYNSPLHF. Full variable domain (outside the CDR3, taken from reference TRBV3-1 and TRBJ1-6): DTAVSQTPKYLVTQMGNDKSIKCEQNLGHDTMYWYKQDSKKFLKIMFSYNNKELIINETVPNRFSPKSPDKAHLNLHINSLELGDSAVYFCASSQDYGGGGYNSPLHFGNGTRLTVT.

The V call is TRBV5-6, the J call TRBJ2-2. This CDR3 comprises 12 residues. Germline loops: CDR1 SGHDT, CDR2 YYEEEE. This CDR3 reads CASSFATGELFF.